Presented here are 14 T cell receptor beta chains from one specimen sequenced in a study of neoadjuvant anti-PD-1 for oral cavity cancer. Documented time point: after neoadjuvant nivolumab, at surgical resection. Clones were read by immunoSEQ multiplex PCR, and TCRdb kept only the in-frame ones, dropping some. The repertoire holds about 12,000 clones, with about 64% as singletons. Sequenced here: PBMCs, sampled after nivolumab (anti-PD-1) treatment. The receptors stem from a person between 40 and 85 years old with oral cavity squamous cell carcinoma.

This rearrangement joins TRBV5-6 to TRBJ2-3; D is perhaps TRBD1 (5 bases). CDR1 is SGHDT and CDR2 is YYEEEE in the germline V gene. CDR3 length: 18 amino acids. The V gene lost 5 bases and the J gene lost 4 bases, with 26 bases spanning the gap. The CDR3 nucleotides are TGTGCCAGCAGTTACGGGTGGACCGGACACTGGAGATCAGATACGCAGTATTTT. It is translated as CASSYGWTGHWRSDTQYF.

V gene TRBV18 combines with J gene TRBJ2-2, with D unclear. With 3 bases removed from V and 1 base from J, the gap between germline ends came to 9 bases. Germline V lookup: CDR1 KGHSH, CDR2 LQKENI. The CDR3 loop spans 15 amino acids. CDR3 in amino acids: CASSPLSENTGELFF. The CDR3 nucleotides read TGTGCCAGCTCACCTTTAAGCGAGAACACCGGGGAGCTGTTTTTT.

This chain connects TRBV5-1 to TRBJ2-1; D is unclear. V was pared by 4 bases and J by 8 bases, with 10 bases between. The CDR3 consists of 12 residues. CDR1 is SGHRS, CDR2 YFSETQ, per germline. CDR3 loop: CASSPYFDEQFF. The CDR3 DNA sequence: TGCGCCAGCAGCCCGTATTTCGATGAGCAGTTCTTC.

V and J are TRBV7-3 and TRBJ2-1; tentative D call: TRBD2 (6 bases). The germline CDR1 and CDR2 sequences are SGHTA and FQGTGA. The ends were cut back, 5 bases at V and 6 bases at J, with 14 bases in the middle. The CDR3 has 14 residues. This chain's CDR3 is CASSPAGLSNEQFF. The CDR3 DNA sequence: TGTGCCAGCAGCCCGGCGGGACTGAGCAATGAGCAGTTCTTC.

V is TRBV7-3 and J is TRBJ2-1; 10 nucleotides match TRBD2. After removal of 0 bases from V and 7 bases from J, the junction contained 3 bases not matched to a gene. This CDR3 spans 15 amino acids. The germline V gene has CDR1 SGHTA and CDR2 FQGTGA. CDR3 bases: TGTGCCAGCAGCTTAACCCTAGCGGGAGTTAATGAGCAGTTCTTC. The encoded protein is CASSLTLAGVNEQFF. Variable domain in full (rest from reference TRBV7-3 and TRBJ2-1): GAGVSQTPSNKVTEKGKYVELRCDPISGHTALYWYRQSLGQGPEFLIYFQGTGAADDSGLPNDRFFAVRPEGSVSTLKIQRTERGDSAVYLCASSLTLAGVNEQFFGPGTRLTVL.

The rearrangement links TRBV6-1 to TRBJ2-3, with D unclear. The germline V gene has CDR1 MNHNS and CDR2 SASEGT. With 6 bases removed from V and 2 bases from J, the gap between germline ends came to 9 bases. The CDR3 has 13 residues. CDR3 bases: TGTGCCAGCAGACCGTATGCCACAGATACGCAGTATTTT. Amino acid sequence: CASRPYATDTQYF.

This chain connects TRBV11-1 to TRBJ2-1; TRBD1 or TRBD2 may be the D gene (5 bases each). CDR3 length equals 14 residues. The germline CDR1 and CDR2 sequences are SGHAT and FQDESV (reference sequence). Trimming stripped 5 bases from V and 4 bases from J, with 12 bases between. CDR3 coding DNA: TGTGCCAGCAGCCCCCGGGGCGAATACAATGAGCAGTTCTTC. It yields the protein CASSPRGEYNEQFF.

The V call is TRBV5-8, the J call TRBJ2-1; 7 positions match TRBD2. Trimming removed 0 bases from V and 2 bases from J; junction bases left unmatched: 11. This CDR3 is 18 amino acids long. Germline assignment: CDR1 SGHTS and CDR2 YDEGEE. The DNA of the CDR3 is TGTGCCAGCAGCTTGGTTGGGGCGGGAGTGTTCACCTACAATGAGCAGTTCTTC. Protein product: CASSLVGAGVFTYNEQFF. Complete variable domain (other parts from reference TRBV5-8 and TRBJ2-1): EAGVTQSPTHLIKTRGQQATLRCSPISGHTSVYWYQQALGLGLQFLLWYDEGEERNRGNFPPRFSGRQFPNYSSELNVNALELEDSALYLCASSLVGAGVFTYNEQFFGPGTRLTVL.

This clone was observed once. This sequence joins TRBV2 and TRBJ1-5, with D hard to call. With 3 bases removed from V and 6 bases from J, the gap between germline ends came to 15 bases. The CDR3 runs to 15 residues. The germline V gene encodes CDR1 SNHLY and CDR2 FYNNEI. The CDR3 sequence: CASSESFYPRQPQHF. In nucleotides, the CDR3 is TGTGCCAGCAGTGAGTCCTTCTACCCTCGTCAGCCCCAGCATTTT.

The chain couples TRBV27 to TRBJ2-1; D is uncertain. The CDR3 runs to 12 residues. Germline-derived CDR1 and CDR2 are MNHEY and SMNVEV (reference sequence). V was cut by 3 bases and J by 5 bases, with 5 bases left in between. This chain's CDR3 is CASSLRHNEQFF. In DNA, the CDR3 is TGTGCCAGCAGTTTGAGGCACAATGAGCAGTTCTTC.

The V and J genes are TRBV4-1 and TRBJ1-2; 7 bases line up with TRBD1. This CDR3 has 14 amino acids. Germline values: CDR1 MGHRA, CDR2 YSYEKL. J gave up 8 bases and V 0 bases, and 6 bases lay outside the gene matches. CDR3 DNA: TGCGCCAGCAGCCAAGACGTCAGGGGGTTGGGCTACACCTTC. Encoded protein: CASSQDVRGLGYTF.

This clone has just a few counts. This sequence joins TRBV2 and TRBJ2-7; D unresolved. The CDR3 loop spans 13 amino acids. V was clipped by 6 bases and J by 5 bases, with 14 bases between them. The V gene's germline CDR1 is SNHLY and CDR2 FYNNEI. CDR3 DNA sequence: TGTGCCAGCAGACGAGGTTGGGGAAACGAGCAGTACTTC. Its translation: CASRRGWGNEQYF.

The V call is TRBV7-9, the J call TRBJ2-7; 11 nucleotides agree with TRBD1. V was pared by 9 bases and J by 6 bases, with 10 bases of the junction left unmatched. The CDR3 is 14 amino acids. The germline CDR1 and CDR2 sequences are SEHNR and FQNEAQ (reference sequence). CDR3 bases: TGTGCCAGTACCCTGATCGGGACAGGGGGCGAGCAGTACTTC. This translates into CASTLIGTGGEQYF.

The chain uses TRBV6-6 and TRBJ1-2; 9 nucleotides line up with TRBD1. The CDR3 consists of 14 residues. J was trimmed by 4 bases and V by 6 bases; bases with no gene match: 6. Germline V lookup: CDR1 MNHNY, CDR2 SVGAGI (reference sequence). The CDR3 DNA is TGTGCCAGCAGCCAAGGGACAGGGACCTATGGCTACACCTTC. It translates to CASSQGTGTYGYTF.